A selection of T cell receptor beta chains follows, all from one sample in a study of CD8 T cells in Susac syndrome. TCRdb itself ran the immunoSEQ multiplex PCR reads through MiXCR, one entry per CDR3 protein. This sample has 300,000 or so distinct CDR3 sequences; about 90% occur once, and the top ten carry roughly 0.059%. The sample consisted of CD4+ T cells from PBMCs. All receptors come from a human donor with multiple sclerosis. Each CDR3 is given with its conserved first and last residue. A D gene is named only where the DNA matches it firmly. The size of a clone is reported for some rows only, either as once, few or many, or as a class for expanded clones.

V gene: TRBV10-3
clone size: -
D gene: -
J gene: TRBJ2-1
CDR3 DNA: TGTGCCATCAGTCAGGGACTTCGGCACAATGAGCAGTTCTTC
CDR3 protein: CAISQGLRHNEQFF

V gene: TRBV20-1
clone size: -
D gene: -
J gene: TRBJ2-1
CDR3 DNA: TGCAGTGCTCATGGGACTTCTCCACGCTCCTACAATGAGCAGTTCTTC
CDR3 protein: CSAHGTSPRSYNEQFF

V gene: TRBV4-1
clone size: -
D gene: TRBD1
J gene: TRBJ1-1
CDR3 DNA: TGCGCCAGCAGCCAAGCGTACCGGCTCGGACAGGGGGCGTACACTGAAGCTTTCTTT
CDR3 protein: CASSQAYRLGQGAYTEAFF

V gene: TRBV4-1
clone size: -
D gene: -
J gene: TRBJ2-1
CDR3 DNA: TGCGCCACCTCCTTAGGACCCTCCGGGGGAACAAATGAGCAGTTCTTC
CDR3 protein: CATSLGPSGGTNEQFF

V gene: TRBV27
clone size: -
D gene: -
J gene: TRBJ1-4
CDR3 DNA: TGTGCCAGCAGTTCTGGTGCGTGGGACGAAAAACTGTTTTTT
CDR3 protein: CASSSGAWDEKLFF

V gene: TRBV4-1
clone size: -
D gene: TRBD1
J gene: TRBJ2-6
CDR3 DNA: TGCGCCAGCAGCCCGTCGGACAGGTCCTCTGGGGCCAACGTCCTGACTTTC
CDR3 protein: CASSPSDRSSGANVLTF

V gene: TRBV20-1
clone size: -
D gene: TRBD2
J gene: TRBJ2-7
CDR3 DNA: TGCAGTGCTTGGGGCGGGGGAAATCGGTACGAGCAGTACTTC
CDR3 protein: CSAWGGGNRYEQYF

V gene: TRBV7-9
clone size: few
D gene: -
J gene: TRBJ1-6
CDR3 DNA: TGTGCCAGCAGCTTGGTTAATTCACCCCTCCACTTT
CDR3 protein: CASSLVNSPLHF

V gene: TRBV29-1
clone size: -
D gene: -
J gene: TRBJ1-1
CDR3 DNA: TGCAGCGTGGGACGCAGCATGAACACTGAAGCTTTCTTT
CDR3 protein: CSVGRSMNTEAFF

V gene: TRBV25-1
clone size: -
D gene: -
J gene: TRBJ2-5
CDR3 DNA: TGTGCCAGCAGTGATCCTCTACAAGAGACCCAGTACTTC
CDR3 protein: CASSDPLQETQYF

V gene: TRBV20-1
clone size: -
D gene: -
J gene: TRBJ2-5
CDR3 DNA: TGCAGTGCTCTGGACTACAATTGGTACCAAGAGACCCAGTACTTC
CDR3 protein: CSALDYNWYQETQYF

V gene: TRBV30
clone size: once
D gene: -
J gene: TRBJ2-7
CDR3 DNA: TGTGCCTGGAGTGTACGTGGCGGTGGCTCCTACGAGCAGTACTTC
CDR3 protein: CAWSVRGGGSYEQYF

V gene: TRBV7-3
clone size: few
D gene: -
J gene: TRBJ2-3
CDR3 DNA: TGTGCCAGCAGCTTAACGTTAGGTGGAGATACGCAGTATTTT
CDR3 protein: CASSLTLGGDTQYF

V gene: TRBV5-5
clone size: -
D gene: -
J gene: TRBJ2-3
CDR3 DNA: TGTGCCAGCAGTTTGGGGGCCACCACCCGAGATACGCAGTATTTT
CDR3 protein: CASSLGATTRDTQYF

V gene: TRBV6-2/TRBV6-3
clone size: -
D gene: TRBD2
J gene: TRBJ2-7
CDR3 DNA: TGTGCCAGCAGGATAGCGGGAGGGGCAACGTACGAGCAGTACTTC
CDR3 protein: CASRIAGGATYEQYF

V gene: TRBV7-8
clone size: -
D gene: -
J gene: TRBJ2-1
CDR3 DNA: TGTGCCAGCAGCCAGCTTAGCGGCTCCTACAATGAGCAGTTCTTC
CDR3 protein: CASSQLSGSYNEQFF

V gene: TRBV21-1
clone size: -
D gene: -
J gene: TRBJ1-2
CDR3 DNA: TGTGCCAGCAGCAAAGGTGGGGCTGGCCGCCCCGTATATGGCTACACCTTC
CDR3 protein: CASSKGGAGRPVYGYTF

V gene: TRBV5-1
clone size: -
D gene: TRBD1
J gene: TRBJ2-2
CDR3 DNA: TGCGCCAGCAGCACCGACAGGGGCCTCAACACCGGGGAGCTGTTTTTT
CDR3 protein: CASSTDRGLNTGELFF

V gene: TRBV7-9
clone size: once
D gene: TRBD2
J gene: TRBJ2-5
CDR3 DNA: TGTGCCAGCAGCTTTAAGGAAGCGGGGCCAGAGACCCAGTACTTC
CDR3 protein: CASSFKEAGPETQYF

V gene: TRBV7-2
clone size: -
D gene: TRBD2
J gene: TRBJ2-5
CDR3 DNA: TGTGCCAGCAGCTTAGCGCCGGCTAGCGGGAGGATATTCCATGGCGTAGAGACCCAGTACTTC
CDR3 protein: CASSLAPASGRIFHGVETQYF

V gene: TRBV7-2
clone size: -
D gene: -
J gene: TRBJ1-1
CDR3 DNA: TGTGCCAGCAGCTTAAGACGCGCTGAAGCTTTCTTT
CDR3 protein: CASSLRRAEAFF

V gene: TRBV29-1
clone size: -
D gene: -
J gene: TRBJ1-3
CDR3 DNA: TGCAGCGTTGAAGAGGGAGGCGGAAACACCATATATTTT
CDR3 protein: CSVEEGGGNTIYF

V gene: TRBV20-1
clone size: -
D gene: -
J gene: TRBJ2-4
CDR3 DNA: TGCAGTGCTAGAGCCCTACAGAGGGGAAACATTCAGTACTTC
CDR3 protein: CSARALQRGNIQYF

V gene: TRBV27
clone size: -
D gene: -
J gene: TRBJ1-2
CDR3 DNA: TGTGCCAGCAGTTATCAGGGGCTCTTCGGCTACACCTTC
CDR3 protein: CASSYQGLFGYTF

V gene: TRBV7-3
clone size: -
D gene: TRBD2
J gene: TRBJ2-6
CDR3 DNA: TGTGCCAGCAGCACCCCGGGACTAGCGGAATCTGGGGCCAACGTCCTGACTTTC
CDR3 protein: CASSTPGLAESGANVLTF

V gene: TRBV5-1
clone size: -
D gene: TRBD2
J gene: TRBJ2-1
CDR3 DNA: TGCGCCAGCAGCTCCAATAGCGGGGGACATAATGAGCAGTTCTTC
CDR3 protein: CASSSNSGGHNEQFF

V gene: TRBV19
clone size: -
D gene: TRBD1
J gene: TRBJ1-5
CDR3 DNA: TGTGCCAGTAGTATCTCGGGACAGAGCAGGGTGGGACAGCCCCAGCATTTT
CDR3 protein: CASSISGQSRVGQPQHF

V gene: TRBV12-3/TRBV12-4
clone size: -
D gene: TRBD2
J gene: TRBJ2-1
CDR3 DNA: TGTGCCAGCAGTCGCGGACTAGCGGGTCAATACAATGAGCAGTTCTTC
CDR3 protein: CASSRGLAGQYNEQFF

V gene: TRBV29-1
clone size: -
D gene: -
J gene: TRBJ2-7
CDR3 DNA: TGCAGCGTAGCACAGAGGGAGGCCCTCGAGCAGTACTTC
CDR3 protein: CSVAQREALEQYF

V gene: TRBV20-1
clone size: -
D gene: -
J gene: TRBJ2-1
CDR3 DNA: TGCAGTGCTAGGGGAGGTTGGCAATACAATGAGCAGTTCTTC
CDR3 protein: CSARGGWQYNEQFF

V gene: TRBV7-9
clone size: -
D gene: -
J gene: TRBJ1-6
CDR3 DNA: TGTGCCAGCAGCGCCCTCGGGTCACCCCTCCACTTT
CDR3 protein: CASSALGSPLHF

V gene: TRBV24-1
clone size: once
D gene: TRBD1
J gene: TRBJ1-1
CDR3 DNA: TGTGCCACCAGTGACGGGACAGGGGGCACTGAAGCTTTCTTT
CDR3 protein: CATSDGTGGTEAFF

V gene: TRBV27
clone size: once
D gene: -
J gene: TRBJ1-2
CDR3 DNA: TGTGCCAGCAGTAGCGGATGGCAGGGAAGCTACACCTTC
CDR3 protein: CASSSGWQGSYTF

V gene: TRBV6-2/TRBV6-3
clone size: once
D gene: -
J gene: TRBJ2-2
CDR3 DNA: TGTGCCAGCAGACGGGACCGCGACTTTGTCACCGGGGAGCTGTTTTTT
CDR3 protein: CASRRDRDFVTGELFF

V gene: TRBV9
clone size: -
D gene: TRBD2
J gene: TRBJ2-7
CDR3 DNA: TGTGCCAGCAGCGTAGGGACTAGCGGGAGTTACGAGCAGTACTTC
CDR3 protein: CASSVGTSGSYEQYF

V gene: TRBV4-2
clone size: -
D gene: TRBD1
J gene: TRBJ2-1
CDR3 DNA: TGTGCCAGCAGCCCCCGGGGACAGGGATACAATGAGCAGTTCTTC
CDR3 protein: CASSPRGQGYNEQFF

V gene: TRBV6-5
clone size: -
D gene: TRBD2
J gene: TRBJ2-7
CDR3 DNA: TGTGCCAGTAAACTAGCGCTTAGCTCCTACGAGCAGTACTTC
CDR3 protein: CASKLALSSYEQYF

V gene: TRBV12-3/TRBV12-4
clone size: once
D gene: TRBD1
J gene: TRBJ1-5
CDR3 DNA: TGTGCCAGCAGTCCGAGGGGGCCTAATAGCAATCAGCCCCAGCATTTT
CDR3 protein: CASSPRGPNSNQPQHF

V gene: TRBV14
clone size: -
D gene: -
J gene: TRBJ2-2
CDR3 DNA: TGTGCCAGCAGCCAAGATTTTGTGAACACCGGGGAGCTGTTTTTT
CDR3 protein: CASSQDFVNTGELFF

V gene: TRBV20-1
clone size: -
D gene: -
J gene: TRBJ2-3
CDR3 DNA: TGCAGTGCAACTAGAGGTCCAGATACGCAGTATTTT
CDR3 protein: CSATRGPDTQYF

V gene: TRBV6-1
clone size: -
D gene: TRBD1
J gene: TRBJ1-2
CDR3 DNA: TGTGCCAGCAGTGAGGGTTTTGTGGACAGGGTCTATGGCTACACCTTC
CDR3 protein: CASSEGFVDRVYGYTF

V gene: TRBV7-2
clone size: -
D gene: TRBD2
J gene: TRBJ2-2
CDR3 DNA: TGTGCCAGCAGCTTAGTCGGGAGGGCCCCCGGGGAGCTGTTTTTT
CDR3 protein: CASSLVGRAPGELFF

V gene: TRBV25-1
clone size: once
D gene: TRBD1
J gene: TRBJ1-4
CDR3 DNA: TGTGCCAGCAGTGACTACTCGGGACAGAATAATGAAAAACTGTTTTTT
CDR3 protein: CASSDYSGQNNEKLFF

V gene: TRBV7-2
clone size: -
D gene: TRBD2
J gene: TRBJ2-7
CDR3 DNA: TGTGCCAGCAGCGCCGACTGGGCGGGAGCAGTCGAGCAGTACTTC
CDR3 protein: CASSADWAGAVEQYF

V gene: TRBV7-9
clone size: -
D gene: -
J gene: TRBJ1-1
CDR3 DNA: TGTGCCAGCAGCCCTCAGGGTCGAGGTGAAGCTTTCTTT
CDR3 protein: CASSPQGRGEAFF

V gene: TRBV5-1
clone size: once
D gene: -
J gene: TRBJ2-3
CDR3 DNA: TGCGCCAGCGGACAGGACTACACAGATACGCAGTATTTT
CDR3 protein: CASGQDYTDTQYF

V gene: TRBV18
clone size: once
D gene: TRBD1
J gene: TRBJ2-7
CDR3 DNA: TGTGCCAGCAGGCGACAGGGGGCCTCCTACGAGCAGTACTTC
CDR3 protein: CASRRQGASYEQYF

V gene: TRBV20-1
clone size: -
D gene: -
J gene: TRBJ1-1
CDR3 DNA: TGCAGTGCCCACATGGGGACTGAAGCTTTCTTT
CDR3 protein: CSAHMGTEAFF

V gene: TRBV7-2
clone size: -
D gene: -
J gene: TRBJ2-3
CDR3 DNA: TGTGCCAGCAGCCCCTTTAGCACAGATACGCAGTATTTT
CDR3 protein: CASSPFSTDTQYF

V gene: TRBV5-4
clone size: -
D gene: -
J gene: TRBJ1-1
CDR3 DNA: TGTGCCAGCAGCTTGGCGTCATCTCTGCGTGGGGAAGCTTTCTTT
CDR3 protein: CASSLASSLRGEAFF

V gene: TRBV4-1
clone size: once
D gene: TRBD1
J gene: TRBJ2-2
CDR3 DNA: TGCGCCAGCAGACCAGGGGGCTCAACTTCGAACACCGGGGAGCTGTTTTTT
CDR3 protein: CASRPGGSTSNTGELFF

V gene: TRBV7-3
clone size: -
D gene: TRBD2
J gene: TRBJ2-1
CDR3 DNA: TGTGCCAGCAGCCTAGGTGGGGCGGGGGGATACAATGAGCAGTTCTTC
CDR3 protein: CASSLGGAGGYNEQFF

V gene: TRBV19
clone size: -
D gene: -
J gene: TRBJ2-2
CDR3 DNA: TGTGCCAGTAGTTCCCAGATCACCGGGGAGCTGTTTTTT
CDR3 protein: CASSSQITGELFF

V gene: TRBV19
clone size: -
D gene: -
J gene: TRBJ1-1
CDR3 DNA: TGTGCCAGTAGTAGCAGGGGTTTCGCTGAAGCTTTCTTT
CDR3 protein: CASSSRGFAEAFF

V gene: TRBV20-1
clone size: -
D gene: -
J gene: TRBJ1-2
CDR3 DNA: TGCAGTGCTAGAGTGGGACCGGGGCGGCTAGACTATGGCTACACCTTC
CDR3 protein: CSARVGPGRLDYGYTF